One T cell receptor beta chain is described in this entry. The antigen is unknown. Profiled with immunoSEQ multiplex PCR; TCRdb holds only in-frame clones, not every one. The sample holds over a million clones, approximately 78% seen once. Into CD45RA+ naive and CD45RA-negative memory subsets, the CD4+ cells were split. These data come from a study of shared clonotypes between healthy human individuals. Notes on the study in general: The sharing of approximately 5.1% of naive CD4 clonotypes was seen across a handful of donors. Rarefaction showed that sequencing of sorted subsets was incomplete (despite large depth). Sampling used blood alone; tissue repertoires probably differ.

The germline CDR1 and CDR2 sequences are MNHEY and SVGAGI. V gave up 5 bases and J gave up 3 bases; unmatched junction bases: 6. The CDR3 runs to 14 residues. Sequencing used memory CD4+ T cells from PBMCs. Subset described: CD45RA-negative fraction. The sequence was collected from a man between 18 and 35 years old in good health. Some clones in this sample may be carry-over from other donors' samples. The gene calls are TRBV6-5 and TRBJ2-7, with TRBD2 identical over 8 bases. The CDR3 sequence is CASSAGGGSYEQYF. The CDR3 DNA reads TGTGCCAGCAGTGCGGGAGGCGGTAGCTACGAGCAGTACTTC.